This T cell receptor (beta chain) was identified in a study of human T cells and chemical hapten exposure. This clonotype has a handful of counts. What it binds is unknown. Findings and limits, study-wide: Expanded TCRs formed significantly more large CDR3 similarity clusters than controls.

TCRdb reanalysed the RACE reads using MiXCR and keeps one entry per CDR3 protein. The sample shows some 170,000 distinct CDR3 sequences, 20% to 25% of them seen only once. V was trimmed by 0 bases and J by 3 bases, leaving 6 bases between them. CDR1 and CDR2 (germline): SGHVS, FQNEAQ. The CDR3 is made up of 15 amino acids. Time point denoted: patch test 1, 2 weeks after DPC sensitization. Treatment described: therapeutic diphenylcyclopropenone sensitization with weekly scalp DPC. Suited to DPC and affected by alopecia, the donors ranged from 18 to 70 years old. Before extraction, the whole blood was not fractionated, and total RNA was taken from it.

Sample: whole blood, taken in connection with sensitization to the hapten diphenylcyclopropenone (DPC). This clonotype was sampled from a woman in her forties or fifties with alopecia areata. Some clones in this sample may be carry-over from other donors' samples. The chain employs TRBV7-8 and TRBJ2-6; TRBD2 might be the D (5 bases). CDR3 sequence (DNA): TGTGCCAGCAGCTTAGCGGCGGGTGGGGCCAACGTCCTGACTTTC. The encoded protein is CASSLAAGGANVLTF. The whole variable domain, filled in from reference TRBV7-8 and TRBJ2-6, reads GAGVSQSPRYKVAKRGQDVALRCDPISGHVSLFWYQQALGQGPEFLTYFQNEAQLDKSGLPSDRFFAERPEGSVSTLKIQRTQQEDSAVYLCASSLAAGGANVLTFGAGSRLTVL.